The 20 T cell receptor beta chains below all came from one sample that was sequenced in a study of blood T cell repertoires in COVID-19. Using immunoSEQ multiplex PCR, the repertoire was profiled, and TCRdb retains in-frame clones only, with some absent. The table has some 130,000 clones, over 85% seen once. Input material: peripheral blood. The receptors derive from a man in his fifties or sixties with COVID-19, enrolled during active disease.

V and J are TRBV3-1 (or the pseudogene TRBV3-2) and TRBJ1-3; 8 bases align to TRBD1. The ends lost 0 bases at V and 3 bases at J; junction bases unmatched: 1. The CDR3 contains 15 residues. The V gene's germline CDR1 is LGHDT and CDR2 YNNKEL (reference sequence). The DNA of the CDR3 is TGTGCCAGCAGCCAAGATGGGACAGGTGGAAACACCATATATTTT. Translation gives CASSQDGTGGNTIYF.

CDR3 nucleotides: TGTGCCATCAGTGAAAGTGGAGGGACCCATCAGCCCCAGCATTTT. Residues: CAISESGGTHQPQHF. This chain uses TRBV10-3 with TRBJ1-5; TRBD1 is a possible D gene (5 bases). V was trimmed by 3 bases and J by 5 bases, leaving 14 bases between them. Germline assignment: CDR1 ENHRY and CDR2 SYGVKD. CDR3 length: 15 residues.

This clone was recorded once. V and J are TRBV27 and TRBJ1-4; TRBD1 matches 9 bases. CDR3 length: 16 amino acids. V trimming: 3 bases; J trimming: 7 bases; junction bases outside the gene matches: 9. The V gene's germline CDR1 is MNHEY and CDR2 SMNVEV (reference sequence). CDR3 amino acids: CASSLSRTGAGEKLFF. The DNA for the CDR3 is TGTGCCAGCAGTTTGTCCCGGACAGGGGCGGGTGAAAAACTGTTTTTT.

The rearrangement links TRBV3-1 (or the pseudogene TRBV3-2) to TRBJ1-4; maybe TRBD1 (5 bases). Trimming took off 5 bases at V and 7 bases at J, with 17 bases between the two ends. Germline CDR1 and CDR2: LGHDT and YNNKEL (reference sequence). The CDR3 length is 15 residues. Here the CDR3 reads CASSITSGVREKLFF. In DNA form, the CDR3 reads TGTGCCAGCAGCATAACGTCGGGGGTTCGTGAAAAACTGTTTTTT.

This clone was detected only once. The chain recombines TRBV4-1 with TRBJ2-3; D ambiguous. The germline gives CDR1 MGHRA, CDR2 YSYEKL. The CDR3 has 16 amino acids. V was clipped by 0 bases and J by 1 base, with 11 bases between them. The CDR3 loop is CASSQDGLRGTDTQYF. The CDR3 bases are TGCGCCAGCAGCCAAGATGGGCTGAGAGGCACAGATACGCAGTATTTT.

The chain has TRBV5-4 and TRBJ1-4, with 9 bases aligning to TRBD1. V lost 0 bases, J lost 5 bases, and 5 bases stayed unmatched. Germline V gene data show CDR1 as SGHNT and CDR2 as YYREEE (reference sequence). The CDR3 sequence is 16 residues long. The CDR3 DNA reads TGTGCCAGCAGCTTGGCACCCGGGACAGGGAATGAAAAACTGTTTTTT. Its protein product is CASSLAPGTGNEKLFF.

The CDR3 coding sequence is TGTGCCAGCAGTCTAGGGACTAGCGGTTACAATGAGCAGTTCTTC. Protein sequence: CASSLGTSGYNEQFF. The chain carries TRBV3-1 (or the pseudogene TRBV3-2) and TRBJ2-1, with TRBD2 matching 11 bases. V was clipped by 6 bases and J by 4 bases; unmatched bases: 5. The CDR3 consists of 15 residues. The germline gives CDR1 LGHDT, CDR2 YNNKEL (reference sequence).

The chain uses TRBV5-1 and TRBJ2-3; 9 nucleotides align to TRBD2. CDR1 SGHRS and CDR2 YFSETQ come from the germline V gene. CDR3 length: 15 residues. With V trimmed by 0 bases and J by 4 bases, 3 bases remained unmatched. The CDR3 bases are TGCGCCAGCAGCTTGGGGACTAGCGTGGCAGATACGCAGTATTTT. It encodes CASSLGTSVADTQYF.

The rearrangement uses TRBV19 and TRBJ1-5, with a possible D match to TRBD1 (5 bases). The V gene lost 0 bases and the J gene lost 0 bases, with 12 bases spanning the gap. Looked up from germline, CDR1 is LNHDA and CDR2 is SQIVND (reference sequence). CDR3 length: 17 residues. This CDR3 reads CASSIDRTSDSNQPQHF. Written as DNA, the CDR3 is TGTGCCAGTAGTATAGATAGGACATCCGATAGCAATCAGCCCCAGCATTTT.

CDR3 in amino acids: CASRDRDTEAFF. In DNA, the CDR3 is TGTGCCAGTCGTGACAGGGACACTGAAGCTTTCTTT. The rearrangement uses TRBV6-5 and TRBJ1-1; 7 nucleotides match TRBD1. The CDR3 loop spans 12 amino acids. Trimming cost V 9 bases and J 3 bases; bases outside gene matches: 4. Germline assignment: CDR1 MNHEY and CDR2 SVGAGI.

The rearrangement joins TRBV11-3 to TRBJ2-1, with TRBD1 matching 9 bases. The V segment lost 8 bases and the J segment 0 bases; nucleotides outside the gene matches: 8. Germline V CDR1 and CDR2: SGHNT, YENEEA. The CDR3 totals 16 residues. CDR3 sequence (DNA): TGTGCCAGCGGGGGACAGGGACTGAGCTCCTACAATGAGCAGTTCTTC. Translated: CASGGQGLSSYNEQFF.

The CDR3 DNA is TGTGCCAGCAGCCCCTTGGGGAGTGGGAGCGTCACCGGGGAGCTGTTTTTT. This gives the protein CASSPLGSGSVTGELFF. V gene TRBV3-1 (or the pseudogene TRBV3-2) combines with J gene TRBJ2-2; possibly TRBD2 for D (5 bases). Trimming took 4 bases from V and 4 from J, leaving 19 bases between them. The CDR3 covers 17 residues. The V gene's germline CDR1 is LGHDT and CDR2 YNNKEL (reference sequence).

This clone was seen only once. The chain recombines TRBV6-5 with TRBJ2-7; D not resolved. V was cut by 2 bases and J by 2 bases, with 13 bases left in between. This CDR3 has 15 residues. CDR1 is MNHEY and CDR2 is SVGAGI in the germline V gene. The CDR3 region has the DNA TGTGCCAGCAGTTACGGCTTCGGCGGAGCCTACGAGCAGTACTTC. It translates to CASSYGFGGAYEQYF.

This clone appeared once. The chain joins TRBV7-9 to TRBJ2-5; TRBD2 agrees at 8 bases. Germline CDR1 SEHNR, CDR2 FQNEAQ (reference sequence). Unmatched junction bases numbered 13, after V lost 5 bases and J lost 5 bases. There are 16 residues in the CDR3. DNA of the CDR3: TGTGCCAGCAGCCCCCGGGGGGGACTGCAATTGGAGACCCAGTACTTC. Protein product: CASSPRGGLQLETQYF.

V is TRBV5-4 and J is TRBJ1-4; the D is unclear. The V gene lost 4 bases and the J gene lost 2 bases, with 9 bases spanning the gap. Germline CDR1 and CDR2: SGHNT and YYREEE (reference sequence). This CDR3 spans 14 amino acids. The CDR3 DNA sequence: TGTGCCAGCAGCCAGGCATTGACTAATGAAAAACTGTTTTTT. Amino acid sequence: CASSQALTNEKLFF.

The rearrangement joins TRBV6-5 to TRBJ2-1, with 10 bases matching TRBD2. V was clipped by 0 bases and J by 8 bases; unmatched bases: 7. Germline loops: CDR1 MNHEY, CDR2 SVGAGI. The CDR3 covers 16 residues. CDR3 protein: CASSYSLSGRIHEQFF. CDR3 nucleotides: TGTGCCAGCAGTTACTCGCTTAGCGGGAGGATACATGAGCAGTTCTTC.

The gene calls are TRBV7-9 and TRBJ2-3; a possible D gene is TRBD1 (6 bases). Trimming pared 2 bases from V and 7 bases from J, leaving 13 bases between. CDR3 size: 14 residues. Germline CDR1 and CDR2: SEHNR and FQNEAQ (reference sequence). The CDR3 is CASSLPSRGNTQYF. The DNA for the CDR3 is TGTGCCAGCAGCTTACCAAGCAGGGGAAATACGCAGTATTTT.

The gene calls are TRBV6-2 or TRBV6-3 and TRBJ2-1, with 8 bases aligning to TRBD2. The CDR3 is 16 residues long. From germline, CDR1 is MNHEY and CDR2 SVGEGT. V dropped 2 bases and J dropped 5; count of bases not matched to a gene: 8. The CDR3 bases are TGTGCCAGCAGTTACCAACCGGGAGGGCCGAACAATGAGCAGTTCTTC. Its translation: CASSYQPGGPNNEQFF.

J is TRBJ2-6 and V is TRBV9; tentative D call: TRBD1 (5 bases). Per the germline V gene, CDR1 is SGDLS and CDR2 is YYNGEE. The CDR3 is made up of 17 amino acids. With 4 bases removed from V and 0 bases from J, the gap between germline ends came to 14 bases. The CDR3 loop is CASSQLTGSSGANVLTF. The CDR3, as DNA: TGTGCCAGCAGCCAATTAACAGGAAGCTCTGGGGCCAACGTCCTGACTTTC.

The V call is TRBV6-5, the J call TRBJ2-3; 9 bases fit TRBD2. J was trimmed by 2 bases and V by 7 bases; bases with no gene match: 7. Germline V CDR1 and CDR2: MNHEY, SVGAGI. The CDR3 covers 15 residues. CDR3 sequence reads: CASKAGGGVTDTQYF. CDR3 DNA: TGTGCCAGCAAAGCGGGAGGTGGGGTCACAGATACGCAGTATTTT.